Listed below are T cell receptor beta chains from one sample, sequenced in a study of CD8+CD57+ T cells in acquired aplastic anemia. MiXCR, run by TCRdb on the reads, gives a single entry per CDR3 protein. Among under 200,000 distinct CDR3 sequences listed, under 50% were seen once. Input material: sorted CD4+, CD8+, or CD8+CD57+ T cells (not recorded which) from PBMCs. Every receptor here comes from a human donor with aplastic anemia. Both conserved end residues are part of each CDR3. A D gene is named only where the DNA matches it firmly. Clone size is stated in some rows and not others, as once, few, many or a class when expanded.

>TRBV9|.|TRBD2|TRBJ2-1
CASSVKSSGGRNEQFF
TGTGCCAGCAGCGTTAAATCTAGCGGGGGCAGGAATGAGCAGTTCTTC
>TRBV5-6|many|TRBD1|TRBJ1-2
CASSPDRGEGYTF
TGTGCCAGCAGCCCCGACAGGGGTGAGGGCTACACCTTC
>TRBV10-3|.|.|TRBJ1-2
CAISESVQNYGYTF
TGTGCCATCAGTGAGTCGGTCCAGAACTATGGCTACACCTTC
>TRBV19|.|TRBD2|TRBJ2-1
CASSLAGVGNEQFF
TGTGCCAGTAGTCTAGCGGGGGTAGGTAATGAGCAGTTCTTC
>TRBV7-9|many|TRBD1|TRBJ1-1
CASSRDRGASYTEAFF
TGTGCCAGCAGCCGGGACAGGGGGGCAAGTTACACTGAAGCTTTCTTT
>TRBV15|.|TRBD2|TRBJ2-5
CATSREGRTSGYQETQYF
TGTGCCACCAGCAGAGAGGGAAGGACTAGCGGATATCAAGAGACCCAGTACTTC
>TRBV19|many|.|TRBJ2-5
CATRGRGGQETQYF
TGTGCCACCCGAGGGCGGGGTGGCCAAGAGACCCAGTACTTC
>TRBV5-6|.|.|TRBJ2-7
CASGPYGGNEQYF
TGTGCCAGCGGACCTTATGGGGGCAACGAGCAGTACTTC
>TRBV6-1|many|TRBD2|TRBJ2-3
CASSEASGSTDTQYF
TGTGCCAGCAGTGAGGCTAGCGGTAGCACAGATACGCAGTATTTT
>TRBV3-1|few|TRBD2|TRBJ2-4
CASSPQLAGGGGIQYF
TGTGCCAGCAGCCCTCAGTTGGCGGGAGGTGGGGGAATTCAGTACTTC
>TRBV10-3|.|.|TRBJ1-2
CAISEFTRQVDYGYTF
TGTGCCATCAGTGAGTTTACACGACAGGTCGATTATGGCTACACCTTC
>TRBV10-2|.|.|TRBJ2-7
CASSPPDSEYEQYF
TGCGCCAGCAGCCCTCCTGACTCTGAGTACGAGCAGTACTTC
>TRBV11-2|many|TRBD1|TRBJ1-1
CASSLGVRGLTFF
TGTGCCAGCAGCTTAGGGGTAAGGGGGCTGACTTTCTTT
>TRBV10-1|many|.|TRBJ1-3
CASRAYRFSGNTIYF
TGCGCCAGCAGAGCCTACAGGTTCTCTGGAAACACCATATATTTT
>TRBV24-1|.|.|TRBJ1-2
CAIHETFHGYTF
TGTGCCATCCATGAGACTTTCCATGGCTACACCTTC
>TRBV28|few|.|TRBJ1-1
CASRDGGAENTEAFF
TGTGCCAGCAGAGACGGGGGGGCCGAGAACACTGAAGCTTTCTTT
>TRBV7-2|many|.|TRBJ2-5
CASSRVKETQYF
TGTGCCAGCAGCCGAGTTAAAGAGACCCAGTACTTC
>TRBV19|.|.|TRBJ1-2
CASSARALYGYTF
TGTGCCAGTAGTGCCCGGGCTCTCTATGGCTACACCTTC
>TRBV30|.|TRBD1|TRBJ1-1
CAWSSLPGQGSKAFF
TGTGCCTGGAGTTCGCTCCCGGGACAGGGGTCGAAAGCTTTCTTT
>TRBV3-1|few|.|TRBJ2-1
CASSQERPGPSAEQFF
TGTGCCAGCAGCCAAGAGAGGCCCGGGCCCAGCGCGGAGCAGTTCTTC
>TRBV10-3|.|.|TRBJ2-5
CAIRMYQGNQETQYF
TGTGCCATCAGAATGTACCAGGGGAACCAAGAGACCCAGTACTTC
>TRBV19|many|.|TRBJ2-2
CASRGGNTGELFF
TGTGCCAGTAGGGGCGGAAACACCGGGGAGCTGTTTTTT
>TRBV2|many|TRBD1|TRBJ2-5
CASMPGTGVAQYF
TGTGCCAGCATGCCCGGGACAGGGGTGGCACAGTACTTC
>TRBV30|few|.|TRBJ1-2
CAWNHKGYGYTF
TGTGCCTGGAACCATAAAGGATATGGCTACACCTTC
>TRBV15|few|TRBD2|TRBJ2-1
CATSLTSGDYNEQFF
TGTGCCACCAGTCTGACTAGCGGGGACTACAATGAGCAGTTCTTC
>TRBV29-1|.|.|TRBJ2-6
CDVTVTGANVLTF
TGCGACGTTACGGTCACTGGGGCCAACGTCCTGACTTTC
>TRBV28|.|.|TRBJ1-1
CASSFVRDTEAFF
TGTGCCAGCAGTTTTGTCAGGGATACTGAAGCTTTCTTT
>TRBV9|many|.|TRBJ2-5
CASSVDGREETQYF
TGTGCCAGCAGCGTTGACGGGCGTGAAGAGACCCAGTACTTC
>TRBV20-1|many|.|TRBJ1-1
CSASRTGEAFF
TGCAGTGCTAGTCGGACGGGTGAAGCTTTCTTT
>TRBV2|.|TRBD1|TRBJ1-2
CASTDRVYGYTF
TGTGCCAGCACCGACAGGGTTTATGGCTACACCTTC
>TRBV29-1|once|TRBD2|TRBJ2-5
CSVVGGLCETQYF
TGCAGCGTTGTTGGGGGACTATGCGAGACCCAGTACTTC
>TRBV12-3/TRBV12-4|.|TRBD1|TRBJ1-4
CASGALQGAVGKLFF
TGTGCCAGCGGTGCGTTACAGGGGGCGGTTGGAAAACTGTTTTTT
>TRBV7-6|many|TRBD1|TRBJ1-3
CASSPVTGNSGNTIYF
TGTGCCAGCAGCCCTGTGACAGGGAACTCTGGAAACACCATATATTTT
>TRBV19|.|.|TRBJ1-1
CASSPQFGKAFF
TGTGCCAGTAGTCCGCAATTCGGGAAAGCTTTCTTT
>TRBV10-1|many|.|TRBJ1-3
CASSESRGGEAANTIYF
TGCGCCAGCAGTGAGTCGCGGGGTGGGGAGGCCGCAAACACCATATATTTT
>TRBV20-1|many|TRBD1|TRBJ1-2
CSAHERQGRGSDGYTF
TGCAGTGCACACGAGAGACAGGGGAGGGGATCGGACGGCTACACCTTC
>TRBV7-9|few|.|TRBJ2-5
CASSLVGTGETQYF
TGTGCCAGCAGCTTAGTGGGGACGGGAGAGACCCAGTACTTC
>TRBV9|.|TRBD2|TRBJ2-1
CASSVAASGGHNEQFF
TGTGCCAGCAGCGTAGCGGCTAGCGGGGGCCACAATGAGCAGTTCTTC
>TRBV19|.|.|TRBJ1-6
CASTPSGSVNSPLHF
TGTGCCAGTACACCCTCGGGATCCGTAAATTCACCCCTCCACTTT
>TRBV10-3|medium-sized|.|TRBJ1-2
CAIRRAADGGYTF
TGTGCCATCAGGCGGGCAGCGGATGGCGGCTACACCTTC
>TRBV29-1|once|.|TRBJ1-1
CRTGGGGNTEAFF
TGCAGGACGGGCGGGGGTGGCAACACTGAAGCTTTCTTT
>TRBV12-3/TRBV12-4|many|.|TRBJ1-1
CASTPTGNTEAFF
TGTGCCAGCACCCCGACGGGGAACACTGAAGCTTTCTTT